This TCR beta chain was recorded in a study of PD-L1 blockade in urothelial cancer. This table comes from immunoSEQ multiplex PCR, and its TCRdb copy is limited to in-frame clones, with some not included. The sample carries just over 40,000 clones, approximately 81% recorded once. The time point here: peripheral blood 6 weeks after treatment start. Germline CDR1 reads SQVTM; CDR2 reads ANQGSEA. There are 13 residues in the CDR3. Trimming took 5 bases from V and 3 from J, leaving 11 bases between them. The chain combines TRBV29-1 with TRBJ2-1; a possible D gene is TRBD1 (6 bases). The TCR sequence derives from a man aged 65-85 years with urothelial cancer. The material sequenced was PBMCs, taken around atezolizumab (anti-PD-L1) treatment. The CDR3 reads CSVLTGLYNEQFF. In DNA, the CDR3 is TGCAGCGTTTTGACAGGTCTCTACAATGAGCAGTTCTTC.